Below, 23 T cell receptor beta chains from the same sample are listed, as sequenced in a study of cytotoxic CD8 clonotypes in ibrutinib-treated CLL (dated by TCRdb to 2020 to 2023). The receptor library was made with the immunoSEQ multiplex PCR assay. TCRdb obtained this table from immuneACCESS and retained in-frame rearrangements with V and J assigned. These tables miss some clones; where compared with another copy, unresolved V genes account for less than half of the shortfall, and the remainder is unexplained. This sample has about 300,000 clones in its table, and less than 85% of those were observed once. The ten biggest clones cover roughly 5% of the sample. The sample's time point label is to be understood as: progressive disease on ibrutinib. The input for sequencing was PBMCs, taken at disease progression, from a patient treated with ibrutinib. The receptors stem from a human donor with chronic lymphocytic leukemia.

This clone was recorded a few times. The chain has TRBV14 and TRBJ1-6; no reliable D call. Germline V gene sequence: CDR1 SGHDN, CDR2 FVKESK. This CDR3 has 14 amino acids. Trimming left V 6 bases short and J 6 bases short, with 12 bases between. CDR3 residues: CASRATWGNSPLHF. DNA for the CDR3: TGTGCCAGCAGGGCTACGTGGGGTAATTCACCCCTCCACTTT.

The DNA for the CDR3 is TGTGCCAGCAGGTCAGGCATGGGCTACGAGCAGTACTTC. Translated, it gives CASRSGMGYEQYF. The chain recombines TRBV6-1 with TRBJ2-7; D ambiguous. The CDR3 loop spans 13 amino acids. Germline V lookup: CDR1 MNHNS, CDR2 SASEGT. Trimming removed 6 bases at V and 3 bases at J, with 12 bases between.

The chain employs TRBV7-6 and TRBJ2-7, with 8 bases aligning to TRBD1. V dropped 5 bases and J dropped 1; count of bases not matched to a gene: 4. Germline V gene lookup returns CDR1 SGHVS and CDR2 FNYEAQ. CDR3 size: 14 residues. The CDR3 here is CASSKGQASYEQYF. The CDR3 DNA follows: TGTGCCAGCAGCAAGGGACAGGCGTCCTACGAGCAGTACTTC.

The CDR3 region is CASSRLAGMGSYEQYF. In DNA form, the CDR3 reads TGTGCCAGCAGCCGACTAGCGGGGATGGGATCCTACGAGCAGTACTTC. The chain combines TRBV14 with TRBJ2-7, with 11 bases identical to TRBD2. The CDR3 spans 16 residues. CDR1 and CDR2 from the germline V gene are SGHDN and FVKESK. J was trimmed by 1 base and V by 4 bases; bases with no gene match: 6.

The chain has TRBV19 and TRBJ2-1; D uncertain. Germline V CDR1 and CDR2: LNHDA, SQIVND (reference sequence). This CDR3 region has 15 residues. Trimming cost V 4 bases and J 7 bases, with 17 bases left between them. The CDR3 nucleotides read TGTGCCAGTAGTACCCCCTTGGCCTTAAAGAATGAGCAGTTCTTC. This translates into CASSTPLALKNEQFF.

This chain uses TRBV7-9 with TRBJ2-2; TRBD1 agrees at 9 bases. Germline assignment: CDR1 SEHNR and CDR2 FQNEAQ (reference sequence). J gave up 3 bases and V 2 bases, and 1 base lay outside the gene matches. The CDR3 extends over 15 amino acids. The DNA for the CDR3 is TGTGCCAGCAGCTTACGACAGGGGGACACCGGGGAGCTGTTTTTT. Amino acid sequence: CASSLRQGDTGELFF.

The chain couples TRBV5-4 to TRBJ2-2; 11 bases are shared with TRBD2. This CDR3 region has 16 residues. J was trimmed by 6 bases and V by 4 bases; bases with no gene match: 8. Germline-derived CDR1 and CDR2 are SGHNT and YYREEE (reference sequence). Written as DNA, the CDR3 is TGTGCCAGCAGCAAAGATACTAGCGGGGGTGCCGGGGAGCTGTTTTTT. It is translated as CASSKDTSGGAGELFF.

This clone is a singleton in its sample. The chain has TRBV6-6 and TRBJ1-5; D is uncertain. Per germline, CDR1 MNHNY and CDR2 SVGAGI (reference sequence). The CDR3 has 13 amino acids. V shed 2 bases and J shed 2 bases, with 4 bases lying between them. The CDR3 bases are TGTGCCAGCAGTTACACAGGCAATCAGCCCCAGCATTTT. It is translated as CASSYTGNQPQHF.

This clone has just one count. The chain carries TRBV19 and TRBJ2-3, with 11 bases identical to TRBD2. Looked up from germline, CDR1 is LNHDA and CDR2 is SQIVND (reference sequence). Unmatched junction bases numbered 7, after V lost 7 bases and J lost 4 bases. The CDR3 runs 15 residues. CDR3 in amino acids: CASTETSGVADTQYF. The CDR3 DNA reads as TGTGCCAGTACAGAGACTAGCGGGGTCGCAGATACGCAGTATTTT.

This clone has just a few counts. The chain combines TRBV5-1 with TRBJ2-3, with 10 bases lining up with TRBD2. CDR3 size: 16 residues. Trimming took 0 bases from V and 2 from J; bases not matched to a gene: 3. Germline-derived CDR1 and CDR2 are SGHRS and YFSETQ. The CDR3 DNA follows: TGCGCCAGCAGCTTGGGTCTAGCGGGGGTCACAGATACGCAGTATTTT. This sequence encodes CASSLGLAGVTDTQYF.

The chain couples TRBV7-6 to TRBJ2-7; tentatively, D is TRBD1 (7 bases). Germline CDR1 and CDR2: SGHVS and FNYEAQ. V shed 2 bases and J shed 3 bases, with 14 bases lying between them. The CDR3 contains 15 residues. The CDR3 coding sequence is TGTGCCAGCAGCTTATGGCCAGGGGGGAGCTACGAGCAGTACTTC. Amino acids: CASSLWPGGSYEQYF.

The chain recombines TRBV5-6 with TRBJ2-7; no reliable D call. Trimming left V 4 bases short and J 2 bases short, with 13 bases between. The CDR3 has 14 residues. Per the germline V gene, CDR1 is SGHDT and CDR2 is YYEEEE. The DNA for the CDR3 is TGTGCCAGCAGCCCCTACAGAAACCCCTACGAGCAGTACTTC. This encodes CASSPYRNPYEQYF. The full variable domain, with the rest looked up from reference TRBV5-6 and TRBJ2-7, is DAGVTQSPTHLIKTRGQQVTLRCSPKSGHDTVSWYQQALGQGPQFIFQYYEEEERQRGNFPDRFSGHQFPNYSSELNVNALLLGDSALYLCASSPYRNPYEQYFGPGTRLTVT.

This chain links TRBV13 with TRBJ1-4, with no clear D. Germline loops: CDR1 PRHDT, CDR2 FYEKMQ (reference sequence). Trimming took 6 bases from V and 1 from J, leaving 9 bases between them. The CDR3 runs to 14 residues. CDR3 in DNA: TGTGCCAGCAGTCTGGGCAGAACTAATGAAAAACTGTTTTTT. Translating it yields CASSLGRTNEKLFF.

A single count supports this clone. V usage is TRBV7-8 and J usage is TRBJ2-5; D is ambiguous. The CDR3 sequence is 19 residues long. V was clipped by 0 bases and J by 0 bases, with 20 bases between them. Germline values: CDR1 SGHVS, CDR2 FQNEAQ. The CDR3 sequence is CASSLAPPLRRPNQETQYF. For the CDR3, the DNA is TGTGCCAGCAGCTTAGCGCCCCCTCTTAGGCGACCCAACCAAGAGACCCAGTACTTC.

Of note for this clone: The same CDR3 can be traced to other DNA sequences in this sample. The rearrangement joins TRBV4-1 to TRBJ2-7; TRBD2 aligns across 9 bases. Trimming at V came to 3 bases and at J to 1 base, leaving 4 bases not matched to a gene. The CDR3 length is 15 residues. Germline V lookup: CDR1 MGHRA, CDR2 YSYEKL. The CDR3 region has the DNA TGCGCCAGCAGCCAGGTAGCGGGAGCATCCTACGAGCAGTACTTC. Protein: CASSQVAGASYEQYF.

The chain carries TRBV28 and TRBJ1-4; tentatively, D is TRBD1 (6 bases). This CDR3 is 16 amino acids long. Trimming removed 5 bases from V and 9 bases from J, with 22 bases in between. Germline CDR1 MDHEN, CDR2 SYDVKM. DNA of the CDR3: TGTGCCAGCAGTCTAGGGGGAGAAAGGTCGAAGAAAAAACTGTTTTTT. Protein product: CASSLGGERSKKKLFF.

This clone was recorded only once. The chain couples TRBV6-1 to TRBJ1-2; D is undetermined. From germline, CDR1 is MNHNS and CDR2 SASEGT. V was clipped by 7 bases and J by 4 bases, with 16 bases between them. The CDR3 loop spans 14 amino acids. The CDR3 is CASIPGPWSYGYTF. CDR3 sequence (DNA): TGTGCCAGCATTCCCGGGCCATGGAGCTATGGCTACACCTTC.

This chain links TRBV27 with TRBJ2-3, with D maybe TRBD2 (5 bases). V lost 3 bases and J 4 bases, leaving 11 bases between the germline ends. This CDR3 is 14 amino acids long. Germline CDR1 is MNHEY and CDR2 is SMNVEV (reference sequence). CDR3 sequence: CASSFLGSADTQYF. CDR3 bases: TGTGCCAGCAGTTTTTTAGGGAGCGCAGATACGCAGTATTTT.

The chain recombines TRBV9 with TRBJ2-3; 13 bases agree with TRBD2. Trimming took 4 bases from V and 10 from J; bases not matched to a gene: 9. Germline V gives CDR1 SGDLS, CDR2 YYNGEE. CDR3 length: 15 residues. For the CDR3, the DNA is TGTGCCAGCAGCAAGACTAGCGGGGGGCCCTATCCGCAGTATTTT. Translating gives CASSKTSGGPYPQYF.

The rearrangement joins TRBV6-5 to TRBJ1-4, with 9 bases that match TRBD1. Germline V gene data show CDR1 as MNHEY and CDR2 as SVGAGI. The CDR3 is 15 amino acids. The trim removed 1 base at V and 5 bases at J, leaving 2 bases unmatched. CDR3 region: CASSYWDRANEKLFF. The CDR3 DNA sequence: TGTGCCAGCAGTTACTGGGACAGGGCCAATGAAAAACTGTTTTTT.

The V and J genes are TRBV10-3 and TRBJ2-2; the match to TRBD2 covers 11 bases. V was clipped by 2 bases and J by 7 bases; unmatched bases: 3. Germline V gives CDR1 ENHRY, CDR2 SYGVKD. The CDR3 consists of 15 residues. The CDR3 protein is CAISEGTSGNGELFF. The CDR3 region has the DNA TGTGCCATCAGTGAGGGGACTAGCGGAAACGGGGAGCTGTTTTTT.

The chain carries TRBV5-1 and TRBJ2-7, with 8 nucleotides matching TRBD1. The CDR3 runs to 15 residues. Germline loops: CDR1 SGHRS, CDR2 YFSETQ. The J segment lost 0 bases and the V segment lost 5 bases, leaving 7 bases of the junction unmatched. In nucleotides, the CDR3 is TGCGCCAGCAGACTGGAGGGACAGGCCTCCTACGAGCAGTACTTC. Its translation: CASRLEGQASYEQYF.

The CDR3, as DNA: TGTGCCAGCAGCGTAAAAGAGGGGGGCTACACCTTC. Translating gives CASSVKEGGYTF. The rearrangement links TRBV9 to TRBJ1-2, with D possibly matching TRBD1 (5 bases). V lost 1 base to trimming and J lost 8 bases, with 9 bases between them. Germline V lookup: CDR1 SGDLS, CDR2 YYNGEE. CDR3 length: 12 amino acids.